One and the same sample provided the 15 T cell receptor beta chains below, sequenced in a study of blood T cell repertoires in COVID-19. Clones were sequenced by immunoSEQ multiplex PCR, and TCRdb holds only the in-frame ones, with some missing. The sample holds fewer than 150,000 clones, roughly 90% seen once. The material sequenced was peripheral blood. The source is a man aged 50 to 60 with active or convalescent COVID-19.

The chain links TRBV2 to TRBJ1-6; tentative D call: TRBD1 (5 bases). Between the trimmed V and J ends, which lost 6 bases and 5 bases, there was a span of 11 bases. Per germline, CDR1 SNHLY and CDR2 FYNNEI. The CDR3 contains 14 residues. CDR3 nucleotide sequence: TGTGCCAGCAGAAGGACACCTCATAATTCACCCCTCCACTTT. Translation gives CASRRTPHNSPLHF.

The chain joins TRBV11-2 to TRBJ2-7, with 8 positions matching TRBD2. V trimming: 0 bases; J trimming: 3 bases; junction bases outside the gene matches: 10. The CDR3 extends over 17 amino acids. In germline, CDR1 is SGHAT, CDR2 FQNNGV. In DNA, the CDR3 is TGTGCCAGCAGCTTAGACCCAGTGACTAGCGAAAACTACGAGCAGTACTTC. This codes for CASSLDPVTSENYEQYF.

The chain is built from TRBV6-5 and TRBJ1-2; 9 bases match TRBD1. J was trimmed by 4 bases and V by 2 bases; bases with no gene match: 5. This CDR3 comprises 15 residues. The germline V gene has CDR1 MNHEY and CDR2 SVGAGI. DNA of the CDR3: TGTGCCAGCAGTTACAACAGGGGGCTAGTCTATGGCTACACCTTC. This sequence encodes CASSYNRGLVYGYTF.

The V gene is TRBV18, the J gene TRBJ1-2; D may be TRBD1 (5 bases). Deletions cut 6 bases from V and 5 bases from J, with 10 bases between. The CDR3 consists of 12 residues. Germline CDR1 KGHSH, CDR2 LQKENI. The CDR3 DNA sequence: TGTGCCAGCTCCCCGGGGGAATATGGCTACACCTTC. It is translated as CASSPGEYGYTF.

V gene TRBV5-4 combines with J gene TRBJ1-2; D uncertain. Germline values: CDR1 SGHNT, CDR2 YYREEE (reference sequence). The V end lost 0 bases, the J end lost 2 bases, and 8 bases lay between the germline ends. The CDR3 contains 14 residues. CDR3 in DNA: TGTGCCAGCAGCTTGGTTGGGCAGAACTATGGCTACACCTTC. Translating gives CASSLVGQNYGYTF.

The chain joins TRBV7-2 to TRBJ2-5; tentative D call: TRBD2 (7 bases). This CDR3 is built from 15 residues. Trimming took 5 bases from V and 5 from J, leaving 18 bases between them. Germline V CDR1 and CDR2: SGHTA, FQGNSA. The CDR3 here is CASSPFGGGGETQYF. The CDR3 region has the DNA TGTGCCAGCAGCCCCTTCGGGGGAGGGGGGGAGACCCAGTACTTC.

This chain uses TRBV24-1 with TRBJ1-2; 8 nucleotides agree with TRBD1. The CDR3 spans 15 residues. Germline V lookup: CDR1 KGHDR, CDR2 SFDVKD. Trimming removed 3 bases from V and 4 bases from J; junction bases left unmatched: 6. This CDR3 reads CATSDPGQAGYGYTF. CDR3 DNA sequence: TGTGCCACCAGTGATCCGGGACAGGCGGGCTATGGCTACACCTTC.

The CDR3 is CASSSIAGGNEQYF. The DNA of the CDR3 is TGTGCCAGCAGCAGTATAGCGGGAGGAAACGAGCAGTACTTC. The gene calls are TRBV7-9 and TRBJ2-7; 10 bases fit TRBD2. From germline, CDR1 is SEHNR and CDR2 FQNEAQ (reference sequence). The CDR3 is 14 residues long. V gave up 5 bases and J gave up 5 bases; unmatched junction bases: 6.

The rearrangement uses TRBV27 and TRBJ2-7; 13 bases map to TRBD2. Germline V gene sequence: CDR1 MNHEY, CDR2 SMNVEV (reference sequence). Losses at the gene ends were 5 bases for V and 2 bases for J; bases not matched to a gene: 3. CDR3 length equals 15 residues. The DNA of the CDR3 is TGTGCCAGCAGTCCCGGGACTAGCGGGACCTACGAGCAGTACTTC. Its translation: CASSPGTSGTYEQYF.

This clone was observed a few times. The CDR3 sequence: CARGQVFIGYTF. The CDR3 bases are TGTGCCAGGGGACAGGTGTTTATTGGCTACACCTTC. The chain links TRBV2 to TRBJ1-2, with 8 bases aligning to TRBD1. The CDR3 has 12 amino acids. Trimming at V came to 9 bases and at J to 7 bases, leaving 7 bases not matched to a gene. CDR1 and CDR2 from the germline V gene are SNHLY and FYNNEI.

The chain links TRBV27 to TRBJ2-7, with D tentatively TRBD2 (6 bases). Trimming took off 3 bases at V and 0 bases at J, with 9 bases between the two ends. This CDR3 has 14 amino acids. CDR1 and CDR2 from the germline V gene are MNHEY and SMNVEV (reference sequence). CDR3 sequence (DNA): TGTGCCAGCAGTTTTGGAGGGTTCTCCTACGAGCAGTACTTC. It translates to CASSFGGFSYEQYF.

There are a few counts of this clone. CDR3 in DNA: TGTGCCAGCAGCTTGGGCACGAACTCTGGAAACACCATATATTTT. Protein sequence: CASSLGTNSGNTIYF. The chain has TRBV11-3 and TRBJ1-3; the D is unclear. Trimming cost V 3 bases and J 0 bases, with 9 bases left between them. This CDR3 region has 15 residues. CDR1 SGHNT and CDR2 YENEEA come from the germline V gene.

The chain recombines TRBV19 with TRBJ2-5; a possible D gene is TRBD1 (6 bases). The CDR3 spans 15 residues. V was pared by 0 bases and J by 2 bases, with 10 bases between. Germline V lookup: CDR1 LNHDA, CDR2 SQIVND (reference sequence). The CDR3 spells CASSIELQGQETQYF. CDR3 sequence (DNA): TGTGCCAGTAGTATAGAGTTACAGGGACAAGAGACCCAGTACTTC. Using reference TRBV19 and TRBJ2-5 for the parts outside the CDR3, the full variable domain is DGGITQSPKYLFRKEGQNVTLSCEQNLNHDAMYWYRQDPGQGLRLIYYSQIVNDFQKGDIAEGYSVSREKKESFPLTVTSAQKNPTAFYLCASSIELQGQETQYFGPGTRLLVL.

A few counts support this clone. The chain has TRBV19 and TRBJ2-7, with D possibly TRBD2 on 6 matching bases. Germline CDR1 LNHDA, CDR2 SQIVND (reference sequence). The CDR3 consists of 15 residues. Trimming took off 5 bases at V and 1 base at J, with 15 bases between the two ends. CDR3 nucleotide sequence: TGTGCCAGTAGTTCGGACTACGACTTTTCCTACGAGCAGTACTTC. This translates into CASSSDYDFSYEQYF.

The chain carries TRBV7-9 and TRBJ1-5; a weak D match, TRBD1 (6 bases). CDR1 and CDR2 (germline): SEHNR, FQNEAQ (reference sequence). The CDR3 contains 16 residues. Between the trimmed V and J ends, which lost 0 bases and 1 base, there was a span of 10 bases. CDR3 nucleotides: TGTGCCAGCAGCTTAGCGGACAGAGACAGCAATCAGCCCCAGCATTTT. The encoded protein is CASSLADRDSNQPQHF.